The 12 T cell receptor beta chains listed next were all sequenced from one sample in a study of T cells in localized non-small cell lung cancer. This table comes from immunoSEQ multiplex PCR, and its TCRdb copy is limited to in-frame clones, with some not included. Among about 26,000 clones listed, more than 75% were seen once. The sequenced sample was peripheral blood, obtained before any cancer treatment. The receptor source for this set is a woman between 35 and 70 years old with stage I lung adenocarcinoma.

The chain links TRBV7-9 to TRBJ2-5; possible D gene TRBD1, 6 bases. V was clipped by 1 base and J by 3 bases, with 6 bases between them. The CDR3 loop spans 13 amino acids. CDR1 SEHNR and CDR2 FQNEAQ come from the germline V gene (reference sequence). The CDR3 nucleotides are TGTGCCAGCAGCTTAGACAGGGAAGAGACCCAGTACTTC. Its protein product is CASSLDREETQYF.

The chain has TRBV27 and TRBJ1-5; a possible D gene is TRBD1 (5 bases). Germline V gene lookup returns CDR1 MNHEY and CDR2 SMNVEV (reference sequence). The length of the CDR3 is 15 residues. Trimming pared 6 bases from V and 2 bases from J, leaving 14 bases between. The CDR3 nucleotides read TGTGCCAGCAGCAGGGAGGGATACGGCAATCAGCCCCAGCATTTT. Translation gives CASSREGYGNQPQHF.

The chain recombines TRBV9 with TRBJ2-7, with D perhaps TRBD1 (8 bases). The CDR3 totals 14 residues. Germline loops: CDR1 SGDLS, CDR2 YYNGEE. Trimming took 4 bases from V and 6 from J, leaving 17 bases between them. The DNA for the CDR3 is TGTGCCAGCAGCCCACAGGGGGGGGCTTTCGAGCAGTACTTC. As protein: CASSPQGGAFEQYF.

The genes are TRBV30 and TRBJ2-7; D is possibly TRBD1 (5 bases). CDR3 length equals 13 residues. Trimming left V 2 bases short and J 4 bases short, with 12 bases between. CDR1 is GTSNPN and CDR2 is SVGIG in the germline V gene (reference sequence). In nucleotides, the CDR3 is TGTGCCTGGAGTAGGGGCAGCCTTTACGAGCAGTACTTC. Translated, it gives CAWSRGSLYEQYF.

The chain uses TRBV18 and TRBJ1-2; 9 nucleotides align to TRBD1. Germline values: CDR1 KGHSH, CDR2 LQKENI. The CDR3 length is 17 residues. Trimming cost V 6 bases and J 0 bases; bases outside gene matches: 11. The CDR3 bases are TGTGCCAGCTCGCCTCGGGACAGGGATCCGACTAACTATGGCTACACCTTC. Protein sequence: CASSPRDRDPTNYGYTF.

The chain recombines TRBV2 with TRBJ2-6; a weak D match, TRBD1 (5 bases). The V end lost 4 bases, the J end lost 0 bases, and 13 bases lay between the germline ends. This CDR3 has 17 amino acids. The germline V gene has CDR1 SNHLY and CDR2 FYNNEI. CDR3 nucleotide sequence: TGTGCCAGCAGTGGGCAGGGTAGACTCTCTGGGGCCAACGTCCTGACTTTC. It is translated as CASSGQGRLSGANVLTF. The entire variable domain, with the rest obtained from reference TRBV2 and TRBJ2-6, is as follows: EPEVTQTPSHQVTQMGQEVILRCVPISNHLYFYWYRQILGQKVEFLVSFYNNEISEKSEIFDDQFSVERPDGSNFTLKIRSTKLEDSAMYFCASSGQGRLSGANVLTFGAGSRLTVL.

CDR3 sequence reads: CASSPGRGNYGYTF. CDR3 nucleotide sequence: TGTGCCAGCAGCCCGGGACGGGGAAACTATGGCTACACCTTC. The rearrangement uses TRBV7-2 and TRBJ1-2, with a tentative D call TRBD1 (5 bases). Per germline, CDR1 SGHTA and CDR2 FQGNSA. The length of the CDR3 is 14 residues. The V end was cut by 5 bases, the J end by 2 bases, with 12 bases between.

The chain joins TRBV5-4 to TRBJ1-4, with TRBD1 as a possible D gene (6 bases). The CDR3 runs 15 residues. V was clipped by 4 bases and J by 8 bases, with 18 bases between them. Per the germline V gene, CDR1 is SGHNT and CDR2 is YYREEE (reference sequence). The CDR3 is CASSGPVGGREKLFF. CDR3 nucleotides: TGTGCCAGCAGCGGCCCCGTGGGGGGGCGCGAAAAACTGTTTTTT.

V usage is TRBV7-9 and J usage is TRBJ1-2; D call uncertain. The CDR3 is made up of 14 amino acids. V shed 0 bases and J shed 7 bases, with 12 bases lying between them. Germline-derived CDR1 and CDR2 are SEHNR and FQNEAQ (reference sequence). The CDR3 reads CASSLAMAARGYTF. CDR3 nucleotide sequence: TGTGCCAGCAGCTTAGCGATGGCGGCGCGTGGCTACACCTTC. Combining the CDR3 with reference TRBV7-9 and TRBJ1-2 gives the whole variable domain DTGVSQNPRHKITKRGQNVTFRCDPISEHNRLYWYRQTLGQGPEFLTYFQNEAQLEKSRLLSDRFSAERPKGSFSTLEIQRTEQGDSAMYLCASSLAMAARGYTFGSGTRLTVV.

The chain carries TRBV6-1 and TRBJ2-5, with 7 bases fitting TRBD1. This CDR3 has 15 residues. The V gene's germline CDR1 is MNHNS and CDR2 SASEGT. V dropped 4 bases and J dropped 0; count of bases not matched to a gene: 5. CDR3 loop: CASSGGQTYQETQYF. CDR3 sequence (DNA): TGTGCCAGCAGTGGGGGACAGACCTACCAAGAGACCCAGTACTTC.

V and J are TRBV10-2 and TRBJ2-3; 8 bases line up with TRBD2. The junction had 6 bases not matched to a gene; V was cut back by 5 bases and J by 2 bases. The germline V gene encodes CDR1 WSHSY and CDR2 SAAADI. CDR3 size: 15 residues. The DNA for the CDR3 is TGCGCCAGCAGTCACGGGGGGGTGAACACAGATACGCAGTATTTT. Its translation is CASSHGGVNTDTQYF.

Of note for this clone: The sample has other DNA sequences that encode this CDR3 too. The rearrangement uses TRBV4-3 and TRBJ1-2; D gene unclear. The CDR3 has 15 residues. CDR1 is LGHNA and CDR2 is YSLEER in the germline V gene. V was cut by 0 bases and J by 0 bases, with 8 bases left in between. This chain's CDR3 is CASSQDVGTNYGYTF. The CDR3 bases are TGCGCCAGCAGCCAAGATGTCGGAACTAACTATGGCTACACCTTC.